These 9 T cell receptor beta chains were all obtained from the same sample, sequenced in a study of cytomegalovirus exposure and HLA in healthy donors. It was with 60 Vbeta and 13 Jbeta primers that the PCR ran. Sequencing used immunoSEQ multiplex PCR; TCRdb keeps in-frame clones, though not all of them. The sample consists of some 100,000 clones, about 79% of them appearing once. What was sequenced was PBMCs. These receptors all come from a male donor in good health and CMV-seropositive.

This clone has just a few counts. This chain uses TRBV7-9 with TRBJ1-2; a possible D gene is TRBD1 (6 bases). Germline CDR1 SEHNR, CDR2 FQNEAQ (reference sequence). The CDR3 sequence is 13 residues long. V was shortened by 2 bases and J by 7 bases, with 11 bases between the two germline ends. CDR3 bases: TGTGCCAGCAGCTTACAGGGGATAAGTGGCTACACCTTC. Translating gives CASSLQGISGYTF.

V usage is TRBV2 and J usage is TRBJ1-6, with 7 bases fitting TRBD1. This CDR3 contains 14 residues. Trimming cost V 9 bases and J 7 bases; bases outside gene matches: 9. Germline CDR1 reads SNHLY; CDR2 reads FYNNEI. DNA for the CDR3: TGTGCCAGGGGAACCGGGACAGCAAATTCACCCCTCCACTTT. This codes for CARGTGTANSPLHF.

This chain uses TRBV19 with TRBJ1-4; D is possibly TRBD1 (5 bases). In germline, CDR1 is LNHDA, CDR2 SQIVND (reference sequence). V dropped 3 bases and J dropped 0 bases, with 8 bases sitting between them. The CDR3 runs 15 residues. CDR3 DNA sequence: TGTGCCAGTAGTATCACGGGGGCAACTAATGAAAAACTGTTTTTT. As protein: CASSITGATNEKLFF.

The chain is built from TRBV27 and TRBJ1-1; 8 positions match TRBD1. The CDR3 has 16 amino acids. Germline V gene data show CDR1 as MNHEY and CDR2 as SMNVEV (reference sequence). The trim removed 4 bases at V and 1 base at J, leaving 8 bases unmatched. CDR3 residues: CASSSPRTGPNTEAFF. The CDR3 nucleotides are TGTGCCAGCAGTTCACCGCGGACAGGGCCGAACACTGAAGCTTTCTTT.

The chain carries TRBV7-8 and TRBJ2-5; TRBD1 might be the D (5 bases). Germline V CDR1 and CDR2: SGHVS, FQNEAQ. The CDR3 extends over 14 amino acids. V lost 5 bases and J lost 5, with 15 bases in between. The CDR3 protein is CASSADSFSETQYF. The CDR3 DNA reads TGTGCCAGCAGCGCCGACAGCTTCTCGGAGACCCAGTACTTC. Full variable domain (outside the CDR3, taken from reference TRBV7-8 and TRBJ2-5): GAGVSQSPRYKVAKRGQDVALRCDPISGHVSLFWYQQALGQGPEFLTYFQNEAQLDKSGLPSDRFFAERPEGSVSTLKIQRTQQEDSAVYLCASSADSFSETQYFGPGTRLLVL.

The chain is built from TRBV7-2 and TRBJ1-2; TRBD1 agrees at 7 bases. This CDR3 comprises 14 residues. Germline V gene data show CDR1 as SGHTA and CDR2 as FQGNSA. Trimming took 5 bases from V and 3 from J; bases not matched to a gene: 6. CDR3 loop: CASSATGVHYGYTF. The CDR3 DNA reads TGTGCCAGCAGCGCAACAGGGGTTCACTATGGCTACACCTTC.

This sequence joins TRBV2 and TRBJ2-3, with 10 bases lining up with TRBD2. Germline CDR1 SNHLY, CDR2 FYNNEI. The V segment lost 6 bases and the J segment 0 bases; nucleotides outside the gene matches: 3. This CDR3 spans 15 amino acids. The CDR3 nucleotides read TGTGCCAGCAGGGAACTAGCGGGGAGCACAGATACGCAGTATTTT. This codes for CASRELAGSTDTQYF.

The rearrangement links TRBV9 to TRBJ1-2; maybe TRBD1 (6 bases). The V end was cut by 0 bases, the J end by 8 bases, with 14 bases between. Germline values: CDR1 SGDLS, CDR2 YYNGEE. This CDR3 spans 14 amino acids. The CDR3, as DNA: TGTGCCAGCAGCGTAGGAGGGGGGGCGCGGGGCTACACCTTC. This encodes CASSVGGGARGYTF.

This clone was detected a few times. CDR3 in amino acids: CASSPGTDEAFF. The CDR3 DNA reads as TGTGCCAGCAGCCCCGGGACAGATGAAGCTTTCTTT. The chain links TRBV5-6 to TRBJ1-1, with 7 bases aligning to TRBD1. The CDR3 totals 12 residues. V trimming: 4 bases; J trimming: 7 bases; junction bases outside the gene matches: 4. Germline V gives CDR1 SGHDT, CDR2 YYEEEE.